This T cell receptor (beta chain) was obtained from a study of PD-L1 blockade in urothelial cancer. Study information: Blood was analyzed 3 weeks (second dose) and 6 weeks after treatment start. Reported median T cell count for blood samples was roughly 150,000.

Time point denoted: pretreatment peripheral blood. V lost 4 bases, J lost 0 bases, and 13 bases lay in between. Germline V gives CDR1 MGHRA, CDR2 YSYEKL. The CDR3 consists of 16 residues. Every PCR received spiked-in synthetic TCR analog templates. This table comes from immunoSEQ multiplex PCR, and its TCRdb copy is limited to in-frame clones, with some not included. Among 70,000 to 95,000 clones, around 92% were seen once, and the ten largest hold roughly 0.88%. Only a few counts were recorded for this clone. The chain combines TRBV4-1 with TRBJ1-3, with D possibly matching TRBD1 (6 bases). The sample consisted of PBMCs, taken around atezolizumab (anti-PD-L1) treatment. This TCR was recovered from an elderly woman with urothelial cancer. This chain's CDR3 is CASSPNDRSSGNTIYF. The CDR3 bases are TGCGCCAGCAGCCCAAACGACAGGAGCTCTGGAAACACCATATATTTT.